This TCR beta chain was found in a study of T cell responses to AZD1222 COVID-19 vaccine. General study results and limits: The donor group comprised mostly white British people and more females; the analysis possibly underestimated clonal diversity. Targeting of unmutated variant regions was reportedly seen in nearly half of spike-specific TCRs.

The CDR3 has 15 residues. Per the germline V gene, CDR1 is MNHEY and CDR2 is SVGEGT. V lost 0 bases to trimming and J lost 3 bases; unmatched junction nucleotides: 3. Turning to this clone: No antigen is known for it.

TCRdb's copy holds only in-frame clones and misses some; the assay was immunoSEQ multiplex PCR. This table has about 220,000 clones, roughly 91% appearing once. The gene calls are TRBV6-2 or TRBV6-3 and TRBJ2-5, with 8 bases aligning to TRBD1. Sequencing used peripheral blood, obtained on day 0 of MenACWY control vaccination. The clonotype was recovered from an adult in good health. DNA for the CDR3: TGTGCCAGCAGTTACTCCCAGGACAGGGAAGAGACCCAGTACTTC. This gives the protein CASSYSQDREETQYF.